This TCR beta chain was documented in a study of T cell repertoires in ileal Crohn's disease. The wider study: Operated complications were stricturing disease (roughly 60%) and penetrating disease (approximately 39%). About half of patients got postoperative therapy: approximately twelve thiopurines, some 19 anti-TNF.

Trimming took off 0 bases at V and 7 bases at J, with 15 bases between the two ends. The CDR3 contains 15 residues. Per the germline V gene, CDR1 is LGHNA and CDR2 is YSLEER. Using immunoSEQ multiplex PCR, the repertoire was profiled, and TCRdb retains in-frame clones only, with some absent. The sample has about 5,600 clones, around 85% seen once. A single count supports this clone. The antigen remains undetermined. Study-wide points: Every patient over 26.8% clonality showed endoscopic recurrence.

The sequence was collected from an adult with Crohn's disease. The chain carries TRBV4-3 and TRBJ1-1; D is possibly TRBD1 (6 bases). The source material was ileal tissue. The DNA for the CDR3 is TGCGCCAGCAGCCAAGATTACCAGGGGATAGGTGAAGCTTTCTTT. Translating it yields CASSQDYQGIGEAFF.